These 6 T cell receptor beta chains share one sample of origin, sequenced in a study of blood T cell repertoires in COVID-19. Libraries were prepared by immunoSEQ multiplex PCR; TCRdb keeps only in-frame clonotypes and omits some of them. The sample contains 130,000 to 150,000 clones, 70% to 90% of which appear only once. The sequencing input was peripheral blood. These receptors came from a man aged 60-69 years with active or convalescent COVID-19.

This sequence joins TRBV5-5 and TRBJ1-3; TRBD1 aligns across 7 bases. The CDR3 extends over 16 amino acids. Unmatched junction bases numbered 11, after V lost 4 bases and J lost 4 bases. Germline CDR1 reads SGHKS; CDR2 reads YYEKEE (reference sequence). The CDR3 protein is CASSPWTGGIGNTIYF. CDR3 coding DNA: TGTGCCAGCAGCCCGTGGACAGGAGGAATCGGAAACACCATATATTTT.

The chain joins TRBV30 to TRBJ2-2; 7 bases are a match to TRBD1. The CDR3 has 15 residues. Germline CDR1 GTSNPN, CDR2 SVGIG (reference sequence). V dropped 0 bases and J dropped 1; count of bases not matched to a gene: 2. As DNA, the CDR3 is TGTGCCTGGAGTGTAAGACAGGGGAACACCGGGGAGCTGTTTTTT. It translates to CAWSVRQGNTGELFF.

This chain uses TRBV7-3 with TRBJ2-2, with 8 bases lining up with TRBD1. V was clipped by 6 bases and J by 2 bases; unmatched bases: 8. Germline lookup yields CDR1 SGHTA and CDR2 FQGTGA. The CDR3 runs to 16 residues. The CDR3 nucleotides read TGTGCCAGCAGGCTCACGGACAGGGATAACACCGGGGAGCTGTTTTTT. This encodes CASRLTDRDNTGELFF.

CDR3 protein: CAWAAPLTRPYSNQPQHF. The CDR3 nucleotides are TGTGCCTGGGCTGCTCCCCTCACGCGGCCCTATAGCAATCAGCCCCAGCATTTT. V usage is TRBV30 and J usage is TRBJ1-5; D gene ambiguous. The CDR3 contains 18 residues. Trimming pared 5 bases from V and 0 bases from J, leaving 23 bases between. Per the germline V gene, CDR1 is GTSNPN and CDR2 is SVGIG (reference sequence).

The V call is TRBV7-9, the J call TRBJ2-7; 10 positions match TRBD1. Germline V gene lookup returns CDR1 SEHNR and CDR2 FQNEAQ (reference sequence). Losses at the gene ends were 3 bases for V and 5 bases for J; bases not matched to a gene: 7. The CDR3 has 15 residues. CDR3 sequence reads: CASSFRDRGLHEQYF. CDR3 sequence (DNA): TGTGCCAGCAGCTTCCGGGACAGGGGTTTGCACGAGCAGTACTTC.

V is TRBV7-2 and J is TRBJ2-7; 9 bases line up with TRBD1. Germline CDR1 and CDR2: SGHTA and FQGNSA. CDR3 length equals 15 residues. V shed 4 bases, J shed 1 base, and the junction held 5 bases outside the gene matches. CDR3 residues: CASSSPGTGSYEQYF. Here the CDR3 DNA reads TGTGCCAGCAGCTCCCCCGGGACAGGGTCCTACGAGCAGTACTTC.